The 27 T cell receptor beta chains presented below share a single source sample, sequenced in a study of monozygotic twins with inflammatory bowel disease. TCRdb re-called the 5' RACE reads and shows each CDR3 protein once, DNA omitted. The ten most abundant clones cover 0.95% to 1.5% of a sample with around 140,000 distinct CDR3 sequences. Source material: blood. The receptors here all came from a human donor with ulcerative colitis or Crohn's disease, or a healthy co-twin of an affected twin (not recorded which).

The chain links TRBV4-2 to TRBJ1-2; TCRdb reports TRBD1, a call that lacks DNA to check it against. This CDR3 has 13 amino acids. CDR1 LGHNA and CDR2 YNFKEQ come from the germline V gene. The CDR3 loop reads CASSLGQPAGYTF.

The gene calls are TRBV24-1 and TRBJ2-5; the D call of TRBD2 rests on TCRdb alone, since no DNA is present to check it. The germline V gene has CDR1 KGHDR and CDR2 SFDVKD. CDR3 length equals 14 residues. CDR3 protein: CATSDASIRETQYF.

The rearrangement links TRBV19 to TRBJ1-1. The length of the CDR3 is 13 residues. CDR1 is LNHDA, CDR2 SQIVND, per germline (reference sequence). This chain's CDR3 is CASSTGVDTEAFF.

The chain's CDR3 is CASERGPGDGYTF. The rearrangement uses TRBV5-1 and TRBJ1-2; absent DNA, TCRdb's TRBD1 call cannot be checked. The germline CDR1 and CDR2 sequences are SGHRS and YFSETQ. The CDR3 length is 13 residues.

The chain employs TRBV23-1 and TRBJ1-5; TCRdb outputs TRBD1, but without DNA this stays unchecked. TRBV23-1 is annotated as an ORF whose role is uncertain. The CDR3 contains 18 residues. CDR3 sequence reads: CASEAGQGVLYSNQPQHF.

The J gene is TRBJ1-6, the V gene TRBV6-5; TCRdb's D call of TRBD1 is untestable without DNA. The CDR3 is 17 amino acids. Germline assignment: CDR1 MNHEY and CDR2 SVGAGI. This chain's CDR3 is CASSYRQGFSYNSPLHF.

The chain combines TRBV29-1 with TRBJ1-4; TCRdb's assignment of TRBD1 cannot be checked, as there is no DNA. This CDR3 spans 13 amino acids. The germline CDR1 and CDR2 sequences are SQVTM and ANQGSEA. CDR3: CSATGTGGEKLFF.

This chain uses TRBV20-1 with TRBJ1-2; there is no DNA to check the TCRdb D call of TRBD1. This CDR3 contains 17 residues. Germline values: CDR1 DFQATT, CDR2 SNEGSKA (reference sequence). The CDR3 is CSARVPGAGQGFYGYTF.

The chain's CDR3 is CASSLGPRYEQYF. This chain links TRBV5-1 with TRBJ2-7; the TCRdb D gene call, TRBD2, has no DNA to confirm it. CDR1 SGHRS and CDR2 YFSETQ come from the germline V gene. The CDR3 contains 13 residues.

This chain links TRBV5-1 with TRBJ1-1; TCRdb names TRBD1, which stays unverified in the absence of DNA. Germline V gene data show CDR1 as SGHRS and CDR2 as YFSETQ. There are 15 residues in the CDR3. The CDR3 is CASSSLQGSDTEAFF.

The chain employs TRBV7-2 and TRBJ2-7; TCRdb names TRBD1, which stays unverified in the absence of DNA. The CDR3 covers 15 residues. CDR1 is SGHTA and CDR2 is FQGNSA in the germline V gene. Here the CDR3 reads CASSLDYGTLREQYF.

The rearrangement links TRBV20-1 to TRBJ1-1; the TCRdb call, TRBD1, lacks DNA for checking. Per the germline V gene, CDR1 is DFQATT and CDR2 is SNEGSKA (reference sequence). The CDR3 length is 13 residues. CDR3 protein: CSAPDRRNTEAFF.

The chain is built from TRBV10-3 and TRBJ2-2; TCRdb's D call of TRBD1 is untestable without DNA. CDR3 length equals 16 residues. Germline V CDR1 and CDR2: ENHRY, SYGVKD. CDR3 residues: CAIQPRTGANTGELFF.

The genes are TRBV11-2 and TRBJ2-6; the D call of TRBD1 rests on TCRdb alone, since no DNA is present to check it. This CDR3 region has 15 residues. In germline, CDR1 is SGHAT, CDR2 FQNNGV. The CDR3 is CASSRGTTGANVLTF.

The CDR3 is CATSDLAAGRNEQFF. This chain links TRBV24-1 with TRBJ2-1; TCRdb's D call, TRBD2, is unchecked because there is no DNA. There are 15 residues in the CDR3. CDR1 and CDR2 (germline): KGHDR, SFDVKD.

The chain carries TRBV6-2 or TRBV6-3 and TRBJ2-7. The CDR3 extends over 14 amino acids. Germline V gives CDR1 MNHEY, CDR2 SVGEGT. CDR3 sequence: CASSGFRGPYEQYF.

The rearrangement links TRBV7-3 to TRBJ2-7; lacking DNA, the TRBD2 call made by TCRdb goes unchecked. CDR3 length: 15 amino acids. CDR1 and CDR2 (germline): SGHTA, FQGTGA. The CDR3 protein is CASSQTSGEIYEQYF.

J is TRBJ2-5 and V is TRBV19; TCRdb designates TRBD2, a call that cannot be tested without DNA. The germline gives CDR1 LNHDA, CDR2 SQIVND (reference sequence). The CDR3 runs 14 residues. The CDR3 reads CASSTGTSFETQYF. Together with reference TRBV19 and TRBJ2-5, the CDR3 gives the full variable domain: DGGITQSPKYLFRKEGQNVTLSCEQNLNHDAMYWYRQDPGQGLRLIYYSQIVNDFQKGDIAEGYSVSREKKESFPLTVTSAQKNPTAFYLCASSTGTSFETQYFGPGTRLLVL.

The chain employs TRBV5-6 and TRBJ2-5; TCRdb picks TRBD1, but there is no DNA to check that call. The CDR3 sequence is 13 residues long. From germline, CDR1 is SGHDT and CDR2 YYEEEE. CDR3 region: CASSQTGVETQYF.

V is TRBV20-1 and J is TRBJ2-7; the D gene TCRdb calls, TRBD1, cannot be checked with no DNA. The germline V gene has CDR1 DFQATT and CDR2 SNEGSKA (reference sequence). The CDR3 covers 15 residues. This CDR3 reads CSAPDGGLLSYEQYF.

The chain couples TRBV7-9 to TRBJ2-7. The CDR3 has 16 amino acids. Germline V gene lookup returns CDR1 SEHNR and CDR2 FQNEAQ (reference sequence). The CDR3 here is CASSLARGQGPYEQYF.

The chain recombines TRBV19 with TRBJ1-5; TCRdb indicates TRBD1, and absent DNA this call remains unverified. Germline V gene lookup returns CDR1 LNHDA and CDR2 SQIVND (reference sequence). The CDR3 consists of 15 residues. The CDR3 here is CASSIHRGNNQPQHF.

The rearrangement links TRBV24-1 to TRBJ2-1; TCRdb picks TRBD1, but there is no DNA to check that call. The CDR3 runs 16 residues. Per germline, CDR1 KGHDR and CDR2 SFDVKD. The CDR3 is CATSDGGAASYNEQFF.

This chain uses TRBV7-9 with TRBJ1-5; TCRdb's D call of TRBD1 is untestable without DNA. Germline-derived CDR1 and CDR2 are SEHNR and FQNEAQ (reference sequence). CDR3 length equals 17 residues. The CDR3 region is CASSRGDRGRGDQPQHF. Drawing the rest from reference TRBV7-9 and TRBJ1-5, the complete variable domain is DTGVSQNPRHKITKRGQNVTFRCDPISEHNRLYWYRQTLGQGPEFLTYFQNEAQLEKSRLLSDRFSAERPKGSFSTLEIQRTEQGDSAMYLCASSRGDRGRGDQPQHFGDGTRLSIL.

The V call is TRBV30, the J call TRBJ2-5; TCRdb proposes TRBD1, but this gene call is untestable without DNA. Looked up from germline, CDR1 is GTSNPN and CDR2 is SVGIG (reference sequence). This CDR3 is 13 amino acids long. The chain's CDR3 is CAWNRDLQETQYF.

The chain uses TRBV20-1 and TRBJ2-1; no DNA is available, so the TRBD2 call from TCRdb remains unchecked. CDR1 is DFQATT and CDR2 is SNEGSKA in the germline V gene (reference sequence). This CDR3 is 15 amino acids long. CDR3: CSARGTSGGYNEQFF.

The CDR3 spells CASSQAPPGLVANEQFF. The V and J genes are TRBV4-2 and TRBJ2-1; with no DNA, the TCRdb D assignment of TRBD2 cannot be verified. The CDR3 spans 17 residues. Germline V gene lookup returns CDR1 LGHNA and CDR2 YNFKEQ.